The 32 T cell receptor beta chains listed next were all sequenced from one sample in a study of beta chain features in type 1 diabetes. cDNA synthesis used the whole RNA isolate, giving expressed TCRB sequences. Libraries were prepared by immunoSEQ multiplex PCR; TCRdb keeps only in-frame clonotypes and omits some of them. The data contain 400,000 to 600,000 clones, approximately 31% of them singletons. Sequenced material: naive CD4+ T cells from blood. The origin of the receptors is a man between 18 and 29 years old in good health.

This clone has only a few counts. V and J are TRBV30 and TRBJ1-1; no firm D call. Germline loops: CDR1 GTSNPN, CDR2 SVGIG (reference sequence). The CDR3 covers 12 residues. V was pared by 0 bases and J by 7 bases, with 9 bases between. The CDR3 DNA is TGTGCCTGGAGTGTACGACGGGGTGAAGCTTTCTTT. This codes for CAWSVRRGEAFF.

This clone was seen only once. V and J are TRBV27 and TRBJ2-7; 10 nucleotides align to TRBD2. Germline CDR1 is MNHEY and CDR2 is SMNVEV (reference sequence). Trimming took 1 base from V and 3 from J; bases not matched to a gene: 6. This CDR3 region has 16 residues. The CDR3: CASSLFPSSGSYEQYF. The CDR3 nucleotides are TGTGCCAGCAGTTTATTTCCGTCTAGCGGGAGCTACGAGCAGTACTTC.

The CDR3 protein is CAIRSRTGDTEAFF. The CDR3 region has the DNA TGTGCCATCAGGTCCCGGACAGGGGACACTGAAGCTTTCTTT. The J gene is TRBJ1-1, the V gene TRBV10-3; 9 bases match TRBD1. V dropped 6 bases and J dropped 3; count of bases not matched to a gene: 5. Germline loops: CDR1 ENHRY, CDR2 SYGVKD. The CDR3 has 14 residues.

About this clone itself: This sample includes further DNA sequences coding for the same CDR3. The CDR3 protein is CAWSGQGGTEAFF. The DNA for the CDR3 is TGTGCCTGGAGTGGACAGGGTGGGACTGAAGCTTTCTTT. The V gene is TRBV30, the J gene TRBJ1-1; 7 bases are shared with TRBD1. This CDR3 is 13 amino acids long. With 1 base clipped from V and 5 bases from J, the junction kept 4 bases outside the gene matches. The germline CDR1 and CDR2 sequences are GTSNPN and SVGIG (reference sequence).

This clone was observed a few times. This chain joins TRBV30 and TRBJ1-3; 7 nucleotides line up with TRBD1. Germline values: CDR1 GTSNPN, CDR2 SVGIG (reference sequence). The CDR3 has 14 residues. After removal of 3 bases from V and 3 bases from J, the junction contained 5 bases not matched to a gene. The chain's CDR3 is CAWSNRGGGNTIYF. The CDR3 DNA reads TGTGCCTGGAGCAACAGGGGCGGTGGAAACACCATATATTTT.

This clone was detected only a few times. The J gene is TRBJ2-2, the V gene TRBV28, with D tentatively TRBD1 (5 bases). This CDR3 is 15 amino acids long. Trimming cost V 7 bases and J 1 base, with 13 bases left between them. Germline CDR1 MDHEN, CDR2 SYDVKM. The CDR3 DNA reads as TGTGCCAGCATGAAAGGGGCCCTGAACACCGGGGAGCTGTTTTTT. Translated: CASMKGALNTGELFF.

This clone was seen a handful of times. This specimen includes other DNA sequences encoding the same CDR3. This rearrangement joins TRBV7-9 to TRBJ1-1; D not resolved. The V gene lost 3 bases and the J gene lost 5 bases, with 10 bases spanning the gap. Germline loops: CDR1 SEHNR, CDR2 FQNEAQ (reference sequence). This CDR3 comprises 13 residues. For the CDR3, the DNA is TGTGCCAGCAGCTTCACCGGTGGGACTGAAGCTTTCTTT. Its protein product is CASSFTGGTEAFF.

The chain links TRBV9 to TRBJ2-1; no definite D call. Trimming shortened V by 0 bases and J by 0 bases, and 10 bases separated the two germline ends. Per germline, CDR1 SGDLS and CDR2 YYNGEE. The CDR3 covers 16 residues. The CDR3 DNA follows: TGTGCCAGCAGCGTAGAACCAGCGACCTCCTACAATGAGCAGTTCTTC. This encodes CASSVEPATSYNEQFF.

This clone was counted between two and nine times. This chain links TRBV9 with TRBJ2-6, with D possibly called TRBD1 or TRBD2 (5 bases each). CDR1 is SGDLS and CDR2 is YYNGEE in the germline V gene. There are 15 residues in the CDR3. Trimming stripped 5 bases from V and 4 bases from J, with 13 bases between. In nucleotides, the CDR3 is TGTGCCAGCAGTAAGATGGGACCCGGGGCCAACGTCCTGACTTTC. It encodes CASSKMGPGANVLTF.

The CDR3 sequence is CAWTGPWNTEAFF. The CDR3 DNA is TGTGCCTGGACAGGGCCCTGGAACACTGAAGCTTTCTTT. The J gene is TRBJ1-1, the V gene TRBV30; D may be TRBD1 (5 bases). The CDR3 is 13 residues long. The V and J ends lost 4 bases and 1 base respectively, with 10 bases between them. The germline V gene has CDR1 GTSNPN and CDR2 SVGIG (reference sequence).

This clone was picked up a small number of times. The chain carries TRBV7-3 and TRBJ2-6; TRBD1 matches at 7 bases. V lost 3 bases and J lost 0; bases outside the gene matches: 2. Germline V gene data show CDR1 as SGHTA and CDR2 as FQGTGA. This CDR3 has 16 residues. The CDR3, as DNA: TGTGCCAGCAGCTTTAGGGACAGCTCTGGGGCCAACGTCCTGACTTTC. Its protein product is CASSFRDSSGANVLTF.

The chain combines TRBV29-1 with TRBJ2-7, with D perhaps being TRBD1 or TRBD2 (5 bases each). The CDR3 is made up of 12 amino acids. V lost 7 bases and J 3 bases, leaving 13 bases between the germline ends. The germline V gene encodes CDR1 SQVTM and CDR2 ANQGSEA. The CDR3 bases are TGCAGCGCTACCAGGGACGTCTACGAGCAGTACTTC. This translates into CSATRDVYEQYF.

This clone was seen a handful of times. CDR3 sequence: CSVVVDRGTYEQYF. CDR3 DNA sequence: TGCAGCGTTGTCGTTGACAGGGGGACCTACGAGCAGTACTTC. The chain uses TRBV29-1 and TRBJ2-5; 9 nucleotides align to TRBD1. TRBJ2-7 matches the DNA end more closely, so the J call is doubtful. The CDR3 sequence is 14 residues long. Per the germline V gene, CDR1 is SQVTM and CDR2 is ANQGSEA.

This clone has just a few counts. The chain recombines TRBV5-6 with TRBJ2-1, with D possibly called TRBD1 or TRBD2 (6 bases each). V lost 4 bases, J lost 0 bases, and 11 bases lay in between. The CDR3 spans 15 residues. Germline CDR1 reads SGHDT; CDR2 reads YYEEEE. CDR3 residues: CASSPGGFSYNEQFF. DNA for the CDR3: TGTGCCAGCAGCCCCGGGGGCTTCTCCTACAATGAGCAGTTCTTC. Together with reference TRBV5-6 and TRBJ2-1, the CDR3 gives the full variable domain: DAGVTQSPTHLIKTRGQQVTLRCSPKSGHDTVSWYQQALGQGPQFIFQYYEEEERQRGNFPDRFSGHQFPNYSSELNVNALLLGDSALYLCASSPGGFSYNEQFFGPGTRLTVL.

The chain carries TRBV30 and TRBJ2-1; 15 nucleotides line up with TRBD2. V was pared by 3 bases and J by 2 bases, with 2 bases of the junction left unmatched. The CDR3 consists of 16 residues. CDR1 and CDR2 from the germline V gene are GTSNPN and SVGIG (reference sequence). The CDR3 protein is CAWRGTSGRTYNEQFF. The CDR3, as DNA: TGTGCCTGGAGGGGGACTAGCGGGAGGACCTACAATGAGCAGTTCTTC.

The chain recombines TRBV19 with TRBJ2-3; D gene ambiguous. Germline CDR1 and CDR2: LNHDA and SQIVND (reference sequence). CDR3 length: 14 residues. V was trimmed by 3 bases and J by 2 bases, leaving 9 bases between them. For the CDR3, the DNA is TGTGCCAGTAGTATCATGCAATCCACAGATACGCAGTATTTT. Translation: CASSIMQSTDTQYF. Looking up the rest from reference TRBV19 and TRBJ2-3 gives the full variable domain: DGGITQSPKYLFRKEGQNVTLSCEQNLNHDAMYWYRQDPGQGLRLIYYSQIVNDFQKGDIAEGYSVSREKKESFPLTVTSAQKNPTAFYLCASSIMQSTDTQYFGPGTRLTVL.

The V gene is TRBV30, the J gene TRBJ2-7; D tentatively reads TRBD1 or TRBD2 (5 bases each). Trimming took 4 bases from V and 2 from J, leaving 15 bases between them. The CDR3 has 14 residues. Germline-derived CDR1 and CDR2 are GTSNPN and SVGIG (reference sequence). CDR3 loop: CAWKDNRGAYEQYF. CDR3 sequence (DNA): TGTGCCTGGAAAGACAACAGAGGGGCCTACGAGCAGTACTTC.

The V and J genes are TRBV28 and TRBJ2-1, with D unclear. The CDR3 sequence is 16 residues long. Germline CDR1 reads MDHEN; CDR2 reads SYDVKM. Trimming removed 6 bases at V and 3 bases at J, with 18 bases between. The CDR3 coding sequence is TGTGCCAGCAGCGCCATCGGCCTGCGGAGCTACAATGAGCAGTTCTTC. It codes for CASSAIGLRSYNEQFF.

This rearrangement joins TRBV29-1 to TRBJ1-2, with a weak D call TRBD1 (5 bases). CDR1 and CDR2 (germline): SQVTM, ANQGSEA. The CDR3 consists of 13 residues. Deletions cut 4 bases from V and 7 bases from J, with 16 bases between. In nucleotides, the CDR3 is TGCAGCGTTGTTCTTCCCGGAGGGGCTGGCTACACCTTC. Its translation: CSVVLPGGAGYTF. Full variable domain (rest looked up from reference TRBV29-1 and TRBJ1-2): SAVISQKPSRDICQRGTSLTIQCQVDSQVTMMFWYRQQPGQSLTLIATANQGSEATYESGFVIDKFPISRPNLTFSTLTVSNMSPEDSSIYLCSVVLPGGAGYTFGSGTRLTVV.

The chain couples TRBV30 to TRBJ2-5, with TRBD1 as a possible D gene (6 bases). CDR1 is GTSNPN and CDR2 is SVGIG in the germline V gene (reference sequence). V was pared by 5 bases and J by 5 bases, with 18 bases between. The length of the CDR3 is 14 residues. CDR3 residues: CAWQSRGGRETQYF. CDR3 sequence (DNA): TGTGCCTGGCAGAGCAGAGGGGGTAGGGAGACCCAGTACTTC.

The genes are TRBV19 and TRBJ2-1; 14 bases are shared with TRBD2. V lost 5 bases to trimming and J lost 4 bases; unmatched junction nucleotides: 10. Germline CDR1 LNHDA, CDR2 SQIVND (reference sequence). This CDR3 has 18 amino acids. CDR3 amino acids: CASSAGLAGGVWYNEQFF. The CDR3 coding sequence is TGTGCCAGTAGTGCCGGACTAGCGGGAGGAGTGTGGTACAATGAGCAGTTCTTC.

This clone was detected a few times. The chain recombines TRBV2 with TRBJ2-7, with D perhaps TRBD2 (5 bases). Trimming took 3 bases from V and 2 from J, leaving 11 bases between them. The CDR3 length is 14 residues. Germline CDR1 and CDR2: SNHLY and FYNNEI. CDR3 nucleotides: TGTGCCAGCAGTGATGGACTGATCCCCTACGAGCAGTACTTC. Residues: CASSDGLIPYEQYF.

The J gene is TRBJ2-3, the V gene TRBV19; 7 positions match TRBD2. Per the germline V gene, CDR1 is LNHDA and CDR2 is SQIVND (reference sequence). V trimming: 4 bases; J trimming: 4 bases; junction bases outside the gene matches: 5. This CDR3 is 14 amino acids long. The CDR3 region is CASSTAGVADTQYF. CDR3 in DNA: TGTGCCAGTAGTACCGCGGGAGTGGCAGATACGCAGTATTTT.

This clone was observed a handful of times. The chain uses TRBV5-4 and TRBJ2-3; maybe TRBD2 (5 bases). V was pared by 0 bases and J by 2 bases, with 13 bases between. CDR3 length: 16 residues. Germline CDR1 and CDR2: SGHNT and YYREEE (reference sequence). The CDR3 protein is CASSLAQRGYTDTQYF. The CDR3 bases are TGTGCCAGCAGCTTGGCCCAACGGGGATACACAGATACGCAGTATTTT.

Of note for this clone: This sample includes further DNA sequences coding for the same CDR3. V gene TRBV7-9 combines with J gene TRBJ2-2, with 7 bases that match TRBD1. This CDR3 has 14 amino acids. V dropped 6 bases and J dropped 3; count of bases not matched to a gene: 4. Germline V lookup: CDR1 SEHNR, CDR2 FQNEAQ (reference sequence). The CDR3 protein is CASRSGQHTGELFF. CDR3 bases: TGTGCCAGCAGGTCGGGACAGCACACCGGGGAGCTGTTTTTT.

This clone was found a few times. At the DNA level, this CDR3 is encoded by other sequences in the same sample as well. CDR3 residues: CAWSGSSTDTQYF. CDR3 bases: TGTGCCTGGAGTGGCAGCAGCACAGATACGCAGTATTTT. V usage is TRBV30 and J usage is TRBJ2-3; D remains ambiguous. Germline CDR1 GTSNPN, CDR2 SVGIG (reference sequence). V gave up 1 base and J gave up 0 bases, with 5 bases separating them. The CDR3 length is 13 residues.

This clone was detected a few times. The chain joins TRBV7-3 to TRBJ1-1, with D perhaps TRBD1 (5 bases). The CDR3 has 15 residues. Trimming removed 5 bases from V and 1 base from J, with 14 bases in between. Germline values: CDR1 SGHTA, CDR2 FQGTGA. CDR3 amino acids: CASSILSGGNTEAFF. The CDR3 DNA sequence: TGTGCCAGCAGCATTCTCTCCGGGGGGAACACTGAAGCTTTCTTT.

This clone is a singleton in its sample. A read error may account for a junction end that differs from germline. The chain links TRBV30 to TRBJ1-5, with unresolved D. Germline V gives CDR1 GTSNPN, CDR2 SVGIG (reference sequence). The CDR3 contains 14 residues. The CDR3 region has the DNA TGTGCCTGGAGTCGGACCCGAAGCACTCAGCCCCAGCATTTT. It specifies CAWSRTRSTQPQHF. The full variable domain, with the rest looked up from reference TRBV30 and TRBJ1-5, is SQTIHQWPATLVQPVGSPLSLECTVEGTSNPNLYWYRQAAGRGLQLLFYSVGIGQISSEVPQNLSASRPQDRQFILSSKKLLLSDSGFYLCAWSRTRSTQPQHFGDGTRLSIL.

The chain combines TRBV2 with TRBJ2-3; 9 nucleotides match TRBD2. V trimming: 6 bases; J trimming: 6 bases; junction bases outside the gene matches: 7. The CDR3 sequence is 14 residues long. Germline CDR1 SNHLY, CDR2 FYNNEI. The CDR3 DNA is TGTGCCAGCAGACTAGCGGGCTCGGTCGATACGCAGTATTTT. The encoded protein is CASRLAGSVDTQYF. The full variable domain, with the rest looked up from reference TRBV2 and TRBJ2-3, is EPEVTQTPSHQVTQMGQEVILRCVPISNHLYFYWYRQILGQKVEFLVSFYNNEISEKSEIFDDQFSVERPDGSNFTLKIRSTKLEDSAMYFCASRLAGSVDTQYFGPGTRLTVL.

This clone was recorded once. CDR3 sequence reads: CASTAEPRLAGGQYF. The CDR3 DNA is TGTGCCAGCACGGCGGAACCTCGACTAGCGGGAGGGCAGTACTTC. The chain employs TRBV27 and TRBJ2-7, with TRBD2 identical over 13 bases. J lost 9 bases, V lost 7 bases, and 12 bases had no gene match. Germline values: CDR1 MNHEY, CDR2 SMNVEV (reference sequence). The CDR3 extends over 15 amino acids.

The V call is TRBV10-3, the J call TRBJ1-5; a possible D gene is TRBD1 (6 bases). Germline CDR1 and CDR2: ENHRY and SYGVKD. The CDR3 runs 15 residues. Trimming removed 0 bases at V and 3 bases at J, with 9 bases between. In DNA, the CDR3 is TGTGCCATCAGTGAGTCAGGGGGAATCAATCAGCCCCAGCATTTT. Amino acids: CAISESGGINQPQHF.

The gene calls are TRBV25-1 and TRBJ2-1, with 9 nucleotides matching TRBD1. The V gene's germline CDR1 is MGHDK and CDR2 SYGVNS. The CDR3 totals 16 residues. Trimming cost V 7 bases and J 2 bases; bases outside gene matches: 9. CDR3 sequence (DNA): TGTGCCAGCACGCAACAGGGGGCAGTGGCCTACAATGAGCAGTTCTTC. Amino acids: CASTQQGAVAYNEQFF.